Below, 6 T cell receptor beta chains from the same sample are listed, as sequenced in a study of T cell repertoires in cytomegalovirus infection. Each CDR3 protein is one row after TCRdb ran MiXCR on the reads. Of roughly 760,000 distinct CDR3 sequences listed, under 40% are singletons. The sample taken for sequencing was PBMCs. The source of these receptors is a human donor in good health (CMV status not recorded). Some clones in this sample may be carry-over from other donors' samples.

V gene TRBV2 combines with J gene TRBJ1-3, with D unresolved. Trimming cost V 2 bases and J 8 bases, with 10 bases left between them. CDR1 and CDR2 from the germline V gene are SNHLY and FYNNEI. This CDR3 spans 13 amino acids. Here the CDR3 reads CASSESPGDTIYF. CDR3 coding DNA: TGTGCCAGCAGTGAATCCCCCGGGGACACCATATATTTT.

This sequence joins TRBV20-1 and TRBJ1-2; the D is unclear. Germline V gene sequence: CDR1 DFQATT, CDR2 SNEGSKA (reference sequence). V shed 0 bases and J shed 3 bases, with 8 bases lying between them. The CDR3 has 13 amino acids. The CDR3 DNA is TGCAGTGCTAGAGATTTGGGTGACTATGGCTACACCTTC. Translated: CSARDLGDYGYTF.

This clonotype came up a few times. CDR3 sequence: CASSMRGLNTEAFF. The CDR3 DNA reads as TGTGCCAGTAGTATGCGAGGCCTGAACACTGAAGCTTTCTTT. The chain links TRBV19 to TRBJ1-1; D is unresolved. This CDR3 region has 14 residues. The germline V gene encodes CDR1 LNHDA and CDR2 SQIVND (reference sequence). V shed 3 bases and J shed 0 bases, with 8 bases lying between them.

This clonotype showed up just a few times. V is TRBV19 and J is TRBJ2-1; no definite D call. Trimming cost V 5 bases and J 7 bases, with 18 bases left between them. The CDR3 is 15 amino acids. The germline gives CDR1 LNHDA, CDR2 SQIVND (reference sequence). CDR3 in amino acids: CASSDVATLFNEQFF. DNA of the CDR3: TGTGCCAGTAGTGATGTTGCAACCCTTTTTAATGAGCAGTTCTTC.

This clonotype was counted a few times. The V call is TRBV7-2, the J call TRBJ1-2, with a weak D call TRBD1 (5 bases). Trimming took 1 base from V and 6 from J, leaving 15 bases between them. This CDR3 contains 15 residues. Germline V gene data show CDR1 as SGHTA and CDR2 as FQGNSA. CDR3 protein: CASSLVGAEVDGYTF. CDR3 coding DNA: TGTGCCAGCAGCTTAGTAGGGGCCGAGGTGGATGGCTACACCTTC.

This clonotype was seen only a few times. The chain carries TRBV20-1 and TRBJ1-1, with D hard to call. The CDR3 has 12 amino acids. Trimming removed 3 bases from V and 4 bases from J, with 9 bases in between. In germline, CDR1 is DFQATT, CDR2 SNEGSKA (reference sequence). CDR3 DNA sequence: TGCAGTGCTAGGTCACTGGGCACTGAAGCTTTCTTT. Amino acids: CSARSLGTEAFF.